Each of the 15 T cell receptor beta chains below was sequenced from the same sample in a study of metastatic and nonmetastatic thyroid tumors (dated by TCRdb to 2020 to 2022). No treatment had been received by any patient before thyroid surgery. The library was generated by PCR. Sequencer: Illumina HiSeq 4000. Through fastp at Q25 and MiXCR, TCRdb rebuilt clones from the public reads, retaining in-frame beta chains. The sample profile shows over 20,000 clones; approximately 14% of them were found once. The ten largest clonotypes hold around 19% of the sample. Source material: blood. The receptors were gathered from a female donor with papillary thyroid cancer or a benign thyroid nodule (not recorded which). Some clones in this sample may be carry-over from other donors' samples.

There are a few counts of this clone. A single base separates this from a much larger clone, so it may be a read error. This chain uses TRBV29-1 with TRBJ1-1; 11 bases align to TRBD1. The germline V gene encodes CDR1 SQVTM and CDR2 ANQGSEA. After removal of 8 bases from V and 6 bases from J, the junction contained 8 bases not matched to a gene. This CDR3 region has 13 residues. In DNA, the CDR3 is TGCAGCATATGGGGACAGGGGGAATCTGAAGCTTTCTTT. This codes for CSIWGQGESEAFF.

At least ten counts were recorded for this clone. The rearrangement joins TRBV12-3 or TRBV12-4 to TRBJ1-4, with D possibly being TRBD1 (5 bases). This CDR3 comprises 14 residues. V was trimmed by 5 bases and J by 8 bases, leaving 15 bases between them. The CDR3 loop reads CASSTGQVGEKLFF. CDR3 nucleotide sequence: TGTGCCAGCAGTACTGGACAAGTAGGGGAAAAACTGTTTTTT.

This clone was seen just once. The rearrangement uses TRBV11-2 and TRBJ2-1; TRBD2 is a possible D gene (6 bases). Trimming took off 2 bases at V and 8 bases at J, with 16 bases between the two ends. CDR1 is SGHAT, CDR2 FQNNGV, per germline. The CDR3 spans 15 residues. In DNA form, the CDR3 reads TGTGCCAGCAGCTTAACTAGCCGAGCTTGGGATGAGCAGTTCTTC. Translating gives CASSLTSRAWDEQFF. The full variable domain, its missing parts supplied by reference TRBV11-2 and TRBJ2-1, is EAGVAQSPRYKIIEKRQSVAFWCNPISGHATLYWYQQILGQGPKLLIQFQNNGVVDDSQLPKDRFSAERLKGVDSTLKIQPAKLEDSAVYLCASSLTSRAWDEQFFGPGTRLTVL.

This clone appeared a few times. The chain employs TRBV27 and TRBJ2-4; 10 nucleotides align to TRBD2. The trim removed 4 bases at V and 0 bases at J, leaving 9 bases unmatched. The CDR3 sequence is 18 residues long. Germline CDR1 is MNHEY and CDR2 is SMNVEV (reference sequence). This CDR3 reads CASSSRPTSGLAKNIQYF. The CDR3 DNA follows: TGTGCCAGCAGTTCCCGACCGACTAGCGGGCTAGCCAAAAACATTCAGTACTTC.

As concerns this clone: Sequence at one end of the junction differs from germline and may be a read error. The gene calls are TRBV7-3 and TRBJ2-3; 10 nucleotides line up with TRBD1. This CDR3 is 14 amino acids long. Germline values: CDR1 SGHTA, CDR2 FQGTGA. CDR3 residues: CASSRGQGTDTQYF. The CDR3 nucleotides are TGTGCCAGCAGCCGGGGACAGGGGACAGATACACAGTATTTT.

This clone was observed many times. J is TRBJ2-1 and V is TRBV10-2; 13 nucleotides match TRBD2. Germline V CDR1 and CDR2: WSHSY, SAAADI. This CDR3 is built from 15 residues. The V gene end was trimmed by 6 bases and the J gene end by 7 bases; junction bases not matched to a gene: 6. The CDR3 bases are TGCGCCAGCAGGGGACTAGCGGGGATCATTAATGAGCAGTTCTTC. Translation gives CASRGLAGIINEQFF.

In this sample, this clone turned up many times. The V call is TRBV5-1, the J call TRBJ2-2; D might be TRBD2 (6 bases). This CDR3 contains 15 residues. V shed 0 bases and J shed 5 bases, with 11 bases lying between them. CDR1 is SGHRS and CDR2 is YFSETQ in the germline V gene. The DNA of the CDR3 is TGCGCCAGCAGCTTGGGGGGGGATCGAACCGGGGAGCTGTTTTTT. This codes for CASSLGGDRTGELFF.

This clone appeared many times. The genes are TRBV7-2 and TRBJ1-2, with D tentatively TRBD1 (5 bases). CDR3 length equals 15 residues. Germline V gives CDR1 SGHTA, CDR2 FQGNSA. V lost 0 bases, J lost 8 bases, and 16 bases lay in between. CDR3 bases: TGTGCCAGCAGCTTAGCCCTGACAGTTTCTAGGGGCTACACCTTC. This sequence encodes CASSLALTVSRGYTF.

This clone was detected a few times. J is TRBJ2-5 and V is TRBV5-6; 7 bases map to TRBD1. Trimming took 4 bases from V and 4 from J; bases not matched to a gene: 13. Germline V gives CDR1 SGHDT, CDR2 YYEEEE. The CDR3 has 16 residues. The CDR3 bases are TGTGCCAGCAGCCTATTCGACAGGGTATTGGGAGAGACCCAGTACTTC. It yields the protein CASSLFDRVLGETQYF.

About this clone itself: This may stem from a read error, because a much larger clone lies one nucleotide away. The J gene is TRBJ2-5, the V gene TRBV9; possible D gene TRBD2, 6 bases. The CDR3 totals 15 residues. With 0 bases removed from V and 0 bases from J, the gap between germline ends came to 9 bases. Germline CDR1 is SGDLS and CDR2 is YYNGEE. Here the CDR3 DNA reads TGTGCCAGCAGCGTAGGCGGGGTGGACCAAGAGACCCAGTACTTC. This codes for CASSVGGVDQETQYF. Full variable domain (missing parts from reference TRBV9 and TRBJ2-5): DSGVTQTPKHLITATGQRVTLRCSPRSGDLSVYWYQQSLDQGLQFLIQYYNGEERAKGNILERFSAQQFPDLHSELNLSSLELGDSALYFCASSVGGVDQETQYFGPGTRLLVL.

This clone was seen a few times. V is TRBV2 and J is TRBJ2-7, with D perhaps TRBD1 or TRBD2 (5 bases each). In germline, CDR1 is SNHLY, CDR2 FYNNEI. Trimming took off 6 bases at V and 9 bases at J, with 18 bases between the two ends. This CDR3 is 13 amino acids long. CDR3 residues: CASRGDGSYWQYF. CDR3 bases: TGTGCCAGCAGGGGGGACGGATCCTACTGGCAGTACTTC.

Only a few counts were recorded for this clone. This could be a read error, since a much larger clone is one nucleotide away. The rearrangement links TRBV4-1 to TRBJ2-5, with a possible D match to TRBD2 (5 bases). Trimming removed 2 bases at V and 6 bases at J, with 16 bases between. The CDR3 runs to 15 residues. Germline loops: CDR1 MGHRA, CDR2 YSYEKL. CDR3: CASSQPTNLRKTQYF. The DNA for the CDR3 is TGCGCCAGCAGCCAACCGACTAATTTGAGAAAGACCCAGTACTTC.

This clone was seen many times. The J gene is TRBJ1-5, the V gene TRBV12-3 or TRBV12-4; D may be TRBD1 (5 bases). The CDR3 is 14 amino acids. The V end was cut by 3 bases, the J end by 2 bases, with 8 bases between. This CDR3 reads CASSFRAGNQPQHF. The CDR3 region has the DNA TGTGCCAGCAGTTTCAGGGCAGGCAATCAGCCCCAGCATTTT.

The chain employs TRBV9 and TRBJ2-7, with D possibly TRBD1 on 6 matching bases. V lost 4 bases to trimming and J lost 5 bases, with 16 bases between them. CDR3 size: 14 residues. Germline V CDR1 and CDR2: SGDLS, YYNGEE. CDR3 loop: CASSPANRVDEQYF. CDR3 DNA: TGTGCCAGCAGCCCCGCCAACAGGGTGGACGAGCAGTACTTC.

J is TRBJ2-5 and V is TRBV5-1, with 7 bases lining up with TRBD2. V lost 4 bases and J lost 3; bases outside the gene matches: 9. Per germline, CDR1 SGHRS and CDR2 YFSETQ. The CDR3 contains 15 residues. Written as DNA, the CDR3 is TGCGCCAGCAGCCCGCAAGGACGGGGGGAAGAGACCCAGTACTTC. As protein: CASSPQGRGEETQYF.